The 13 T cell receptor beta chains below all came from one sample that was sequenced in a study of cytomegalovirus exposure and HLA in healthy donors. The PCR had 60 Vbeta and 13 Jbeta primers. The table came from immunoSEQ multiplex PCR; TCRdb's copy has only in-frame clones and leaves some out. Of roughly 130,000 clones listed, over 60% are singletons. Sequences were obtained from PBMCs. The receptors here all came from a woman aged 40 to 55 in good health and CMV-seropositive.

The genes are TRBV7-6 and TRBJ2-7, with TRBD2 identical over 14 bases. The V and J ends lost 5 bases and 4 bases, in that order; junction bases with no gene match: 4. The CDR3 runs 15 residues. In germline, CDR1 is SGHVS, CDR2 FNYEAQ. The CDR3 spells CASSARTSGGYEQYF. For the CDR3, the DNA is TGTGCCAGCAGCGCAAGGACTAGCGGGGGGTACGAGCAGTACTTC. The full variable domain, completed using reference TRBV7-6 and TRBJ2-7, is GAGVSQSPRYKVTKRGQDVALRCDPISGHVSLYWYRQALGQGPEFLTYFNYEAQQDKSGLPNDRFSAERPEGSISTLTIQRTEQRDSAMYRCASSARTSGGYEQYFGPGTRLTVT.

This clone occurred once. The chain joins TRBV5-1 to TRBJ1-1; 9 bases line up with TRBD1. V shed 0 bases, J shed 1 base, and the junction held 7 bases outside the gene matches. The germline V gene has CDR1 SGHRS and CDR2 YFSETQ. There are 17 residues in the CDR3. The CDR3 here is CASSLARTGAGNTEAFF. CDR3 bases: TGCGCCAGCAGCTTGGCCCGGACAGGGGCGGGGAACACTGAAGCTTTCTTT.

The chain's CDR3 is CASRGTGGSGANVLTF. The CDR3 nucleotides are TGTGCCAGCAGGGGGACAGGGGGTTCTGGGGCCAACGTCCTGACTTTC. This chain links TRBV25-1 with TRBJ2-6; 11 bases map to TRBD1. J lost 1 base, V lost 6 bases, and 2 bases had no gene match. This CDR3 contains 16 residues. CDR1 is MGHDK, CDR2 SYGVNS, per germline.

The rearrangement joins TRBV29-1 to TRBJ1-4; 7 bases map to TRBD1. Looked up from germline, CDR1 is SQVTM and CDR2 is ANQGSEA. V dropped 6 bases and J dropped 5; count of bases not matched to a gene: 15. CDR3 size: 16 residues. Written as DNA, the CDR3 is TGCAGCGTACAGATTGAGACCGGGACAGAAAATGAAAAACTGTTTTTT. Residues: CSVQIETGTENEKLFF.

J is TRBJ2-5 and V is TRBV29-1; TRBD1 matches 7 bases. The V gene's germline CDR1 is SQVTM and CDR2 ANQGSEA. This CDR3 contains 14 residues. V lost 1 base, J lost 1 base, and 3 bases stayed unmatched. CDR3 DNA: TGCAGCGTTGAAGGCTCAGGGGGCCAAGAGACCCAGTACTTC. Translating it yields CSVEGSGGQETQYF.

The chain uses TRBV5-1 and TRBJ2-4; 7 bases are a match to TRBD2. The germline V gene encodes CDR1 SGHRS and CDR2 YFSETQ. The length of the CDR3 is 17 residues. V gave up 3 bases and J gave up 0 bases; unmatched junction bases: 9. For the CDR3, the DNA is TGCGCCAGCAGCTCGCAGGGTAGCGGGCTAGCCAAAAACATTCAGTACTTC. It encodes CASSSQGSGLAKNIQYF.

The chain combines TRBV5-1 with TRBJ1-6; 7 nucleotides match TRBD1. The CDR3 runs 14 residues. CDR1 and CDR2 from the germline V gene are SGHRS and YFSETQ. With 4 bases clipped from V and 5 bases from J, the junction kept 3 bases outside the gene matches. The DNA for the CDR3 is TGCGCCAGCAGCCCGGGACAGCATAATTCACCCCTCCACTTT. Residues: CASSPGQHNSPLHF.

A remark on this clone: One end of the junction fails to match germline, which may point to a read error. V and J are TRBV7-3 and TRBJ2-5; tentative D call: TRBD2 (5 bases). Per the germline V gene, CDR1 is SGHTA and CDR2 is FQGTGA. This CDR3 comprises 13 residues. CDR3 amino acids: CASSPREGTTRYF. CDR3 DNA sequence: TGTGCCAGCAGCCCACGTGAGGGCACTACCCGGTACTTC. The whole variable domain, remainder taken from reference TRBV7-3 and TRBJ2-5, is GAGVSQTPSNKVTEKGKYVELRCDPISGHTALYWYRQSLGQGPEFLIYFQGTGAADDSGLPNDRFFAVRPEGSVSTLKIQRTERGDSAVYLCASSPREGTTRYFGPGTRLLVL.

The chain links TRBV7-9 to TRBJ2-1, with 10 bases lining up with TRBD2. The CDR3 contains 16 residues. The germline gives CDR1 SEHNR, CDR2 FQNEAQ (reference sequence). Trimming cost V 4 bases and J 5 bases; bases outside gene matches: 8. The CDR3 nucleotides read TGTGCCAGCAGCTCCCCCCCGGGACTAGCGAACAATGAGCAGTTCTTC. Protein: CASSSPPGLANNEQFF.

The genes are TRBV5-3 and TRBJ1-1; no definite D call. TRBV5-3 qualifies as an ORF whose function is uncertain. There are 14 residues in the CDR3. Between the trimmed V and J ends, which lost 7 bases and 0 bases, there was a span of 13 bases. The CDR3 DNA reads TGTGCCAGACCATGCGAACGGGTGAACACTGAAGCTTTCTTT. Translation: CARPCERVNTEAFF.

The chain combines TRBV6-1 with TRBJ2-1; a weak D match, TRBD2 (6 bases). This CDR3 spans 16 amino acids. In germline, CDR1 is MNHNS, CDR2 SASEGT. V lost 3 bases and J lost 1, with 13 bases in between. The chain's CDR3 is CASSDGTASSYNEQFF. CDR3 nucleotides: TGTGCCAGCAGTGATGGGACTGCCTCGTCCTACAATGAGCAGTTCTTC.

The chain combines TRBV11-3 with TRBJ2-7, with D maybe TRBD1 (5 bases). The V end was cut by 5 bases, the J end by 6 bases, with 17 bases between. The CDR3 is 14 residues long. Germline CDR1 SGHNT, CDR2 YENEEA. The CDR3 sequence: CASSPDSPLREQYF. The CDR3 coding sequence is TGTGCCAGCAGCCCCGACAGTCCCCTGCGCGAGCAGTACTTC. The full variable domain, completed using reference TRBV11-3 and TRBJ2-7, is EAGVVQSPRYKIIEKKQPVAFWCNPISGHNTLYWYLQNLGQGPELLIRYENEEAVDDSQLPKDRFSAERLKGVDSTLKIQPAELGDSAVYLCASSPDSPLREQYFGPGTRLTVT.

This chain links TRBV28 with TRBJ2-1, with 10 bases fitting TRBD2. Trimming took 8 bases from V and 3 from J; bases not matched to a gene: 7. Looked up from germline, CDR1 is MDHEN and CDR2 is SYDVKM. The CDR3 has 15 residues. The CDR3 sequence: CASWPRTSGYNEQFF. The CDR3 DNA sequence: TGTGCCAGCTGGCCTCGGACTAGCGGCTACAATGAGCAGTTCTTC.